Sequencing of this T cell receptor beta chain was carried out in a study of T cell repertoires in cytomegalovirus infection. Overall study context: Alongside well-studied HLA-B-restricted CMV epitopes, recently identified HLA-C-restricted CMV epitopes were also used.

TCRdb used MiXCR to reprocess the reads, holding one entry per CDR3 protein. The sample includes about 920,000 distinct CDR3 sequences, approximately 31% of them seen just once. Turning to this clonotype: Antigen: not known.

Germline CDR1 and CDR2: MNHEY and SMNVEV (reference sequence). The V and J ends lost 4 bases and 6 bases respectively, with 8 bases between them. The CDR3 has 12 amino acids. This rearrangement joins TRBV27 to TRBJ2-3; D gene ambiguous. The sequence was collected from a human donor in good health (CMV status not recorded). Some clones in this sample may be carry-over from other donors' samples. The specimen comprised cultured CD8+ T cells from PBMCs, sampled from culture after CMV antigen stimulation. The CDR3 nucleotides are TGTGCCAGCAGTTCCGTAGAGGATACGCAGTATTTT. This encodes CASSSVEDTQYF.